The clone carrying this T cell receptor beta chain was seen more than once but under ten times. Antigen specificity is unknown. The germline V gene encodes CDR1 ENHRY and CDR2 SYGVKD. This CDR3 has 15 amino acids. This entry belongs to a study of blood T cells in healthy people across ages. Study findings and constraints: Measured against age, TCR beta diversity per million T cells decreased in a roughly linear manner. Unsorted PBMC material precluded a definitive naive versus antigen-experienced comparison.

Alongside a J-beta primer mix, a sample-barcoded 5' primer served in a second PCR lasting 7 to 11 cycles. TCRdb reprocessed the 5' RACE reads with MiXCR, giving one entry per CDR3 protein. Seen here are 730,000 or so distinct CDR3 sequences, 40% to 50% observed once, and the top ten hold approximately 31%. Each sample provided at least 6 micrograms of extracted total RNA. The chain joins TRBV10-3 to TRBJ2-5; possibly TRBD1 or TRBD2 for D (6 bases each). The J call may be incorrect, as the DNA end agrees better with TRBJ2-7. The sequencing input was blood. The receptor was isolated from a man aged 80 or over in good health. The CDR3 DNA reads as TGTGCCATCAGGGCCAGTACGGGGGCGTTCTTCGAGCAGTACTTC. This codes for CAIRASTGAFFEQYF.